Below are 18 T cell receptor beta chains sequenced from a single sample in a study of CD4+ T cells in melanoma. Assay used: immunoSEQ multiplex PCR; TCRdb lists only in-frame clones, some missing. The table shows 90,000 to 130,000 clones, with 92% occurring only once. Input material: peripheral blood. These receptors came from a human donor with melanoma.

This clone has only a few counts. This chain links TRBV25-1 with TRBJ2-3; 8 positions match TRBD2. Losses at the gene ends were 1 base for V and 3 bases for J; bases not matched to a gene: 3. Germline V gives CDR1 MGHDK, CDR2 SYGVNS. CDR3 length equals 15 residues. The CDR3 DNA sequence: TGTGCCAGCAGTGAATTCGGGGGGGGAACAGATACGCAGTATTTT. This sequence encodes CASSEFGGGTDTQYF.

J is TRBJ1-5 and V is TRBV4-1; D remains ambiguous. Trimming stripped 1 base from V and 0 bases from J, with 7 bases between. The CDR3 is made up of 15 amino acids. Germline CDR1 MGHRA, CDR2 YSYEKL. Here the CDR3 DNA reads TGCGCCAGCAGCCAAGCTAGAAATAGCAATCAGCCCCAGCATTTT. This codes for CASSQARNSNQPQHF.

The chain joins TRBV7-2 to TRBJ2-7; no reliable D call. This CDR3 has 13 amino acids. Germline-derived CDR1 and CDR2 are SGHTA and FQGNSA. Deletions cut 5 bases from V and 2 bases from J, with 10 bases between. CDR3 bases: TGTGCCAGCAGCGTACGAAGCACCTACGAGCAGTACTTC. This translates into CASSVRSTYEQYF.

The rearrangement uses TRBV4-2 and TRBJ2-7; 11 nucleotides agree with TRBD1. The CDR3 runs to 14 residues. CDR1 is LGHNA, CDR2 YNFKEQ, per germline. The trim removed 4 bases at V and 5 bases at J, leaving 4 bases unmatched. The CDR3 DNA is TGTGCCAGCAGCCCAGGACAGGGGGCGGACGAGCAGTACTTC. It specifies CASSPGQGADEQYF.

The chain couples TRBV7-6 to TRBJ1-5; D not resolved. The V gene lost 4 bases and the J gene lost 5 bases, with 9 bases spanning the gap. This CDR3 spans 13 amino acids. Germline lookup yields CDR1 SGHVS and CDR2 FNYEAQ. CDR3 sequence: CASSWTGDQPQHF. DNA for the CDR3: TGTGCCAGCAGCTGGACTGGGGATCAGCCCCAGCATTTT.

The V call is TRBV9, the J call TRBJ1-1; D not resolved. V was pared by 4 bases and J by 1 base, with 8 bases between. The germline CDR1 and CDR2 sequences are SGDLS and YYNGEE. This CDR3 spans 13 amino acids. As DNA, the CDR3 is TGTGCCAGCAGCTTTACAGCGAACACTGAAGCTTTCTTT. Protein: CASSFTANTEAFF.

V gene TRBV6-5 combines with J gene TRBJ2-5, with a tentative D call TRBD2 (6 bases). Trimming stripped 10 bases from V and 1 base from J, with 13 bases between. The CDR3 sequence is 13 residues long. Germline CDR1 MNHEY, CDR2 SVGAGI. The CDR3, as DNA: TGTGCCACATCACGGGGGACCCAAGAGACCCAGTACTTC. Translating it yields CATSRGTQETQYF.

The chain links TRBV29-1 to TRBJ2-3; D remains ambiguous. With 0 bases removed from V and 4 bases from J, the gap between germline ends came to 8 bases. This CDR3 contains 13 residues. Per germline, CDR1 SQVTM and CDR2 ANQGSEA. CDR3 protein: CSVEDPYPDTQYF. In DNA, the CDR3 is TGCAGCGTTGAAGATCCCTACCCAGATACGCAGTATTTT.

The rearrangement uses TRBV7-2 and TRBJ1-1, with TRBD1 as a possible D gene (5 bases). With 1 base removed from V and 2 bases from J, the gap between germline ends came to 8 bases. The CDR3 sequence is 14 residues long. Germline CDR1 SGHTA, CDR2 FQGNSA. The CDR3 DNA reads TGTGCCAGCAGCTTAGTACAGGTCAACACTGAAGCTTTCTTT. The encoded protein is CASSLVQVNTEAFF.

This clone was counted once. This rearrangement joins TRBV5-1 to TRBJ2-1; 15 nucleotides align to TRBD2. After removal of 3 bases from V and 0 bases from J, the junction contained 7 bases not matched to a gene. The CDR3 totals 19 residues. The germline V gene has CDR1 SGHRS and CDR2 YFSETQ. The CDR3 loop is CASSYGLAGGIPSYNEQFF. CDR3 bases: TGCGCCAGCAGCTACGGACTAGCGGGAGGGATCCCCTCCTACAATGAGCAGTTCTTC.

This chain links TRBV5-1 with TRBJ2-3; 11 bases align to TRBD2. The CDR3 has 16 residues. Germline V lookup: CDR1 SGHRS, CDR2 YFSETQ. V shed 0 bases, J shed 7 bases, and the junction held 7 bases outside the gene matches. Written as DNA, the CDR3 is TGCGCCAGCAGCTTGGGGGTAGCGGGAGGGCCAAATACGCAGTATTTT. Its protein product is CASSLGVAGGPNTQYF.

The chain is built from TRBV29-1 and TRBJ2-1; 8 positions match TRBD2. After removal of 4 bases from V and 10 bases from J, the junction contained 9 bases not matched to a gene. Germline V gene data show CDR1 as SQVTM and CDR2 as ANQGSEA. The CDR3 length is 13 residues. This CDR3 is CSVGTSPASEQFF. Here the CDR3 DNA reads TGCAGCGTTGGGACTAGCCCCGCCTCGGAGCAGTTCTTC.

The V gene is TRBV28, the J gene TRBJ2-1, with D perhaps matching TRBD2 (6 bases). V dropped 7 bases and J dropped 2 bases, with 12 bases sitting between them. CDR3 length equals 14 residues. Germline lookup yields CDR1 MDHEN and CDR2 SYDVKM. CDR3 bases: TGTGCCAGCATAGTTCGGGAGACCTACAATGAGCAGTTCTTC. Protein sequence: CASIVRETYNEQFF.

The V and J genes are TRBV5-1 and TRBJ1-1; D may be TRBD1 (6 bases). The germline gives CDR1 SGHRS, CDR2 YFSETQ. This CDR3 is built from 17 residues. The germline V and J ends were trimmed by 1 base and 2 bases, with 18 bases remaining between them. CDR3 amino acids: CASSLLDSAQSNTEAFF. For the CDR3, the DNA is TGCGCCAGCAGCTTGCTGGACAGCGCCCAGTCAAACACTGAAGCTTTCTTT.

The genes are TRBV25-1 and TRBJ2-5, with D perhaps matching TRBD1 or TRBD2 (5 bases each). V lost 1 base and J lost 0, with 15 bases in between. The germline CDR1 and CDR2 sequences are MGHDK and SYGVNS. This CDR3 is 17 amino acids long. CDR3 sequence (DNA): TGTGCCAGCAGTGAATGGGACGCGGGCTCGTACCAAGAGACCCAGTACTTC. This encodes CASSEWDAGSYQETQYF.

This clone has a handful of counts. The J gene is TRBJ2-5, the V gene TRBV7-9; a weak D match, TRBD2 (6 bases). Deletions cut 5 bases from V and 5 bases from J, with 24 bases between. This CDR3 region has 17 residues. Germline-derived CDR1 and CDR2 are SEHNR and FQNEAQ (reference sequence). DNA of the CDR3: TGTGCCAGCAGCATGACACGTGGAGGGTTAGGCGATGAGACCCAGTACTTC. The encoded protein is CASSMTRGGLGDETQYF.

The rearrangement joins TRBV9 to TRBJ2-1; D may be TRBD2 (5 bases). Trimming took 2 bases from V and 2 from J, leaving 14 bases between them. This CDR3 region has 16 residues. The germline gives CDR1 SGDLS, CDR2 YYNGEE. In DNA, the CDR3 is TGTGCCAGCAGCGTCTTAAGCGGTTCGGCCTACAATGAGCAGTTCTTC. Amino acids: CASSVLSGSAYNEQFF.

V gene TRBV19 combines with J gene TRBJ1-6; the D gene is possibly TRBD1 (5 bases). This CDR3 contains 12 residues. Per germline, CDR1 LNHDA and CDR2 SQIVND (reference sequence). V gave up 7 bases and J gave up 14 bases, with 15 bases separating them. In DNA form, the CDR3 reads TGTGCCAGTAAAGATCGGGGGGGAACCCTCCACTTT. This translates into CASKDRGGTLHF.